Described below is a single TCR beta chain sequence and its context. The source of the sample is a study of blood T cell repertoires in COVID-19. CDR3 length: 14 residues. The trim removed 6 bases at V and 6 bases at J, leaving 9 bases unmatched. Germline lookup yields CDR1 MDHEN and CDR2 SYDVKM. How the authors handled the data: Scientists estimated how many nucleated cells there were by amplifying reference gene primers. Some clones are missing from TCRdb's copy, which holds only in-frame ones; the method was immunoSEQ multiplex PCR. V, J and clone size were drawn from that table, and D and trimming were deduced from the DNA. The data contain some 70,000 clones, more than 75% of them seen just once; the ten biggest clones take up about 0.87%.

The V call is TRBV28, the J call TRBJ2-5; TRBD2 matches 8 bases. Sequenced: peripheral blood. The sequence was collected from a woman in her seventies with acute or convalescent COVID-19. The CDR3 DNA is TGTGCCAGCAGCCTTAGCGGGATTGGTAAGACCCAGTACTTC. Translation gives CASSLSGIGKTQYF. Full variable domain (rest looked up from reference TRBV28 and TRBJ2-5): DVKVTQSSRYLVKRTGEKVFLECVQDMDHENMFWYRQDPGLGLRLIYFSYDVKMKEKGDIPEGYSVSREKKERFSLILESASTNQTSMYLCASSLSGIGKTQYFGPGTRLLVL.